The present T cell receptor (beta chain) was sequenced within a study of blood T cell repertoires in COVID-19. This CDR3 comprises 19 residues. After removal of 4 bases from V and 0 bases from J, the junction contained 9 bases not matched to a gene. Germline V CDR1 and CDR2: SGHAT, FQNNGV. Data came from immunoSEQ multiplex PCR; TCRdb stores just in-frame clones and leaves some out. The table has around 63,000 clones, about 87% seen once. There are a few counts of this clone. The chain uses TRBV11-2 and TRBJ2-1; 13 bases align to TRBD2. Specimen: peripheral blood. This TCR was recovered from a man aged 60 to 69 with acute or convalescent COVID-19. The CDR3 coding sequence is TGTGCCAGCAGCTACCGGACTAGCGGGGGTACTAGCTCCTACAATGAGCAGTTCTTC. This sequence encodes CASSYRTSGGTSSYNEQFF.